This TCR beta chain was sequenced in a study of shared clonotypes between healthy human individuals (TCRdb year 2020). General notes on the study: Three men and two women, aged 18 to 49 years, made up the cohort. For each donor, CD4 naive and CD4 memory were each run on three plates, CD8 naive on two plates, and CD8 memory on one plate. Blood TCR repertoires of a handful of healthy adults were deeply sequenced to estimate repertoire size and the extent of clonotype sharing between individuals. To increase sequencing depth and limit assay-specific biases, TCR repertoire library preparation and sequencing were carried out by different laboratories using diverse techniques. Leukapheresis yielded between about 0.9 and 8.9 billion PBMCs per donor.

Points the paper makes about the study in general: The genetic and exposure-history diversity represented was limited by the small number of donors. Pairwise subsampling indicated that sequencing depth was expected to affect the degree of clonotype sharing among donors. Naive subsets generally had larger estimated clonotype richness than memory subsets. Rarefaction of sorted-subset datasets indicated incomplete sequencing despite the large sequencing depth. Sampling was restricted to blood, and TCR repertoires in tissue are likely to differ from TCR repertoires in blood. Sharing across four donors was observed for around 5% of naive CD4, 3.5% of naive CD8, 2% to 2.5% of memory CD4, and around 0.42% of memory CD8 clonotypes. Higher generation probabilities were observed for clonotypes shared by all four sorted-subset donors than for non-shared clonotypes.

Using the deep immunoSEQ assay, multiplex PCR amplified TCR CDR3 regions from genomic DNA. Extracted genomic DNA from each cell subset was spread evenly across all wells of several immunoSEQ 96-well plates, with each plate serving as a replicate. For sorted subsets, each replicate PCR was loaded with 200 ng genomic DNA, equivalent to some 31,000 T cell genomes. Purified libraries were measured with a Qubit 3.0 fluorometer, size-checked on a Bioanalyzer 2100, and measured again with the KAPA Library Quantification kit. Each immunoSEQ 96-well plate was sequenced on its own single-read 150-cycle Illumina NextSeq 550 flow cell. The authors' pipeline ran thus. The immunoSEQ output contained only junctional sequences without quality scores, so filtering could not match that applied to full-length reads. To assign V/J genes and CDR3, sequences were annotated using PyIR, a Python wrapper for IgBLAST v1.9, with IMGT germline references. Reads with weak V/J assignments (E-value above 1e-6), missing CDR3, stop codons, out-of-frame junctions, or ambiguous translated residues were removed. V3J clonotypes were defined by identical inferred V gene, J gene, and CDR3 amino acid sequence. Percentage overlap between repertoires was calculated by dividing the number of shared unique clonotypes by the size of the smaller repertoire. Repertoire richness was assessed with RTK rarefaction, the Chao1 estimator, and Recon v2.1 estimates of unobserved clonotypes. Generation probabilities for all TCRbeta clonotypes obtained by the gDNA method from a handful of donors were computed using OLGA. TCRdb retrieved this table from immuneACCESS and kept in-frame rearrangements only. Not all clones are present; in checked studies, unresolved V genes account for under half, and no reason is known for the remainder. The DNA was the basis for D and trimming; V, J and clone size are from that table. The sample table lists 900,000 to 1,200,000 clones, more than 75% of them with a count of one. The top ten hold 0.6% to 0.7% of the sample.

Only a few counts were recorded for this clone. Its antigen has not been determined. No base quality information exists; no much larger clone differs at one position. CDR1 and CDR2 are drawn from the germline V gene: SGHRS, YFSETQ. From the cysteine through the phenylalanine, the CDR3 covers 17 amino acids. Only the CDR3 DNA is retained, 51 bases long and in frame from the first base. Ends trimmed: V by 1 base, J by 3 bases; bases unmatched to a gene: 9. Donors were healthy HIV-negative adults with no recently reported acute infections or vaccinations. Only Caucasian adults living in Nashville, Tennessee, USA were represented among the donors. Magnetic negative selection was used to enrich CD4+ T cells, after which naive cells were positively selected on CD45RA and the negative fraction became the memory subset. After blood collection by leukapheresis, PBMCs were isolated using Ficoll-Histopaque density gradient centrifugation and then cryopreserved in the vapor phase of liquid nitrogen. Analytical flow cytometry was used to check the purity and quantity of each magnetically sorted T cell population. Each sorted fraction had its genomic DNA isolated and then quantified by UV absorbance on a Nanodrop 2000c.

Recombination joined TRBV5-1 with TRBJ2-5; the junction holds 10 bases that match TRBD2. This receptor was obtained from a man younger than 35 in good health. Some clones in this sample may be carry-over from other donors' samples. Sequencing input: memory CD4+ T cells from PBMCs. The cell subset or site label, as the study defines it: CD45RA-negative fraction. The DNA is TGCGCCAGCAGCTTGAGCCCGACTAGCGGGTGGGAAGAGACCCAGTACTTC. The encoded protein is CASSLSPTSGWEETQYF.